A single sample gave rise to the 17 T cell receptor beta chains below, sequenced in a study of metastatic and nonmetastatic thyroid tumors. TCRdb used MiXCR to call clones anew from the PCR reads. The sample contains about 30,000 clones, roughly 17% of which appear only once. All patients were untreated before thyroid surgery. The sequenced sample consisted of blood. Every receptor here comes from a female donor with papillary thyroid cancer or a benign thyroid nodule (not recorded which). Some clones in this sample may be carry-over from other donors' samples.

This clone showed up many times. The V call is TRBV7-2, the J call TRBJ1-1; no clear D gene. CDR3 length equals 13 residues. Trimming shortened V by 5 bases and J by 6 bases, and 13 bases separated the two germline ends. Germline loops: CDR1 SGHTA, CDR2 FQGNSA. DNA for the CDR3: TGTGCCAGCAGCCTGTATGGGCTGGCTGAAGCTTTCTTT. This encodes CASSLYGLAEAFF.

Of note for this clone: A read error may account for a junction end that differs from germline. The J gene is TRBJ2-7, the V gene TRBV3-1; 9 positions agree with TRBD1. The germline V gene encodes CDR1 LGHDT and CDR2 YNNKEL (reference sequence). The CDR3 spans 13 residues. CDR3 region: CASSQGQGYQQYF. The CDR3, as DNA: TGTGCCAGCAGCCAGGGACAGGGCTACCAGCAGTACTTC.

Notes on this clone: This CDR3 is missing its conserved last phenylalanine or tryptophan, likely due to a read error. Because the CDR3's place on the DNA is in doubt, the DNA is left out and the CDR3 is given as listed by TCRdb. The chain links TRBV9 to TRBJ2-7. The CDR3 has 10 amino acids, counting both end residues. Germline lookup yields CDR1 SGDLS and CDR2 YYNGEE. This chain's CDR3 is CASSTADCSP.

This clone was detected only a few times. A much larger clone is a single base away; this may be a read error. J is TRBJ2-1 and V is TRBV10-3; D might be TRBD1 (6 bases). Germline CDR1 is ENHRY and CDR2 is SYGVKD. The CDR3 covers 15 residues. V was pared by 7 bases and J by 6 bases, with 19 bases between. Here the CDR3 reads CAIKTGTWGSNEQFF. For the CDR3, the DNA is TGTGCCATCAAAACCGGGACATGGGGATCCAATGAGCAGTTCTTC.

This clone was picked up many times. This rearrangement joins TRBV5-4 to TRBJ2-3; 8 nucleotides match TRBD2. The CDR3 loop spans 15 amino acids. Germline-derived CDR1 and CDR2 are SGHNT and YYREEE (reference sequence). The ends lost 4 bases at V and 5 bases at J; junction bases unmatched: 9. CDR3 in amino acids: CASSGTGGFGDTQYF. CDR3 nucleotide sequence: TGTGCCAGCAGCGGGACGGGAGGGTTTGGAGATACGCAGTATTTT.

This clone was picked up many times. This chain links TRBV20-1 with TRBJ2-5; 12 positions match TRBD1. Trimming cost V 5 bases and J 2 bases; bases outside gene matches: 3. The germline CDR1 and CDR2 sequences are DFQATT and SNEGSKA (reference sequence). This CDR3 comprises 14 residues. The CDR3 sequence is CSAWDRGQQETQYF. The CDR3 DNA reads as TGCAGTGCTTGGGACAGGGGGCAGCAAGAGACCCAGTACTTC.

A few counts support this clone. The junction and the germline gene differ at one end; a read error may be behind it. The V gene is TRBV20-1, the J gene TRBJ2-3, with 7 bases identical to TRBD1. This CDR3 has 16 amino acids. Germline V gives CDR1 DFQATT, CDR2 SNEGSKA (reference sequence). The CDR3 reads CSARDPYRVGTDTQCF. DNA for the CDR3: TGCAGTGCTAGAGATCCGTACAGGGTGGGGACAGATACGCAGTGTTTT.

This chain uses TRBV10-1 with TRBJ2-7; D not certain. Between the trimmed V and J ends, which lost 0 bases and 0 bases, there was a span of 6 bases. The CDR3 length is 14 residues. Germline assignment: CDR1 WNHNN and CDR2 SYGVQD (reference sequence). The CDR3 sequence: CASSESSDSYEQYF. Here the CDR3 DNA reads TGCGCCAGCAGTGAGTCAAGCGACTCCTACGAGCAGTACTTC.

This clone was observed at least ten times. This CDR3 is also generated by other DNA sequences in the sample. The J gene is TRBJ2-3, the V gene TRBV7-9; possible D gene TRBD2, 5 bases. Germline CDR1 SEHNR, CDR2 FQNEAQ (reference sequence). The CDR3 extends over 14 amino acids. Trimming stripped 4 bases from V and 2 bases from J, with 10 bases between. As DNA, the CDR3 is TGTGCCAGCAGCTCGGCGGGTTCCACAGATACGCAGTATTTT. Protein product: CASSSAGSTDTQYF.

This clone appeared many times. The V gene is TRBV6-1, the J gene TRBJ1-5; the D is unclear. CDR3 length: 14 residues. Germline V gives CDR1 MNHNS, CDR2 SASEGT. V lost 5 bases, J lost 4 bases, and 12 bases lay in between. CDR3 loop: CASSPARPNQPQHF. The CDR3, as DNA: TGTGCCAGCAGTCCTGCGCGGCCGAATCAGCCCCAGCATTTT.

The sample holds many counts of this clone. The J gene is TRBJ2-3, the V gene TRBV3-1; 9 bases agree with TRBD2. This CDR3 spans 19 amino acids. Germline values: CDR1 LGHDT, CDR2 YNNKEL (reference sequence). With V trimmed by 1 base and J by 3 bases, 14 bases remained unmatched. This CDR3 reads CASSQVLVPSGTNTDTQYF. The CDR3, as DNA: TGTGCCAGCAGCCAAGTCCTAGTCCCTAGCGGGACGAATACAGATACGCAGTATTTT.

This clone has only one observation. A much larger clone is a single base away; this may be a read error. This sample also contains other DNA sequences that code for the same CDR3. This chain links TRBV7-3 with TRBJ2-5, with a tentative D call TRBD2 (6 bases). Germline-derived CDR1 and CDR2 are SGHTA and FQGTGA. The CDR3 has 13 residues. CDR3 nucleotides: TGTGCCAGCAGCGTATGGACGGGAGAGACACAGTACTTC. Its translation is CASSVWTGETQYF.

This clone was observed many times. The chain combines TRBV6-2 or TRBV6-3 with TRBJ1-1; no clear D gene. The CDR3 loop spans 13 amino acids. Trimming shortened V by 0 bases and J by 6 bases, and 8 bases separated the two germline ends. Germline CDR1 reads MNHEY; CDR2 reads SVGEGT. In DNA, the CDR3 is TGTGCCAGCAGTTACTCGAGAGGTGCTGAAGCTTTCTTT. Amino acids: CASSYSRGAEAFF.

At least ten counts were recorded for this clone. The CDR3 reads CSFPERGGTEAFF. In DNA form, the CDR3 reads TGCAGCTTCCCCGAACGGGGAGGAACTGAAGCTTTCTTT. This chain connects TRBV29-1 to TRBJ1-1; no firm D call. From germline, CDR1 is SQVTM and CDR2 ANQGSEA. Trimming took 8 bases from V and 5 from J, leaving 18 bases between them. The length of the CDR3 is 13 residues.

The sample holds many counts of this clone. The chain combines TRBV30 with TRBJ2-7, with 7 bases identical to TRBD1. The CDR3 extends over 17 amino acids. V dropped 0 bases and J dropped 2; count of bases not matched to a gene: 13. The germline V gene has CDR1 GTSNPN and CDR2 SVGIG (reference sequence). CDR3 amino acids: CAWSVKGAVDKAYEQYF. In nucleotides, the CDR3 is TGTGCCTGGAGTGTAAAGGGGGCGGTCGACAAAGCCTACGAGCAGTACTTC.

This clone ranks as medium-sized. This rearrangement joins TRBV10-2 to TRBJ2-7, with 7 bases fitting TRBD1. Trimming at V came to 2 bases and at J to 2 bases, leaving 6 bases not matched to a gene. CDR1 and CDR2 from the germline V gene are WSHSY and SAAADI. CDR3 size: 15 residues. This chain's CDR3 is CASSELTGAAYEQYF. CDR3 nucleotide sequence: TGCGCCAGCAGTGAGCTAACAGGGGCGGCCTACGAGCAGTACTTC.

In this sample, this clone turned up a few times. The chain employs TRBV24-1 and TRBJ2-2; D unresolved. V was trimmed by 4 bases and J by 5 bases, leaving 13 bases between them. The germline V gene has CDR1 KGHDR and CDR2 SFDVKD. The CDR3 sequence is 15 residues long. CDR3 loop: CATSDGTVNTGELFF. The CDR3 DNA follows: TGTGCCACCAGTGACGGAACAGTCAATACCGGGGAGCTGTTTTTT.